The following is a T cell receptor (beta chain) sequence with its context. Per the original methods: Counts of nucleated cells, estimated from reference gene primer amplification, were obtained. Sequencing was performed with immunoSEQ multiplex PCR; in TCRdb, only in-frame clones are kept and a portion is missing. V, J and clone size derive from that table, while D and trimming were established from the DNA sequence. The sample has some 200,000 clones; around 85% are singletons. This entry belongs to a study of blood T cell repertoires in COVID-19. Looking at the study overall: The cDNA or gDNA used as material had been derived from T cells, B-cell-depleted T cells, or PBMCs.

The V gene end was trimmed by 10 bases and the J gene end by 2 bases; junction bases not matched to a gene: 7. The CDR3 extends over 14 amino acids. Germline V lookup: CDR1 ENHRY, CDR2 SYGVKD. The clonotype was recovered from a woman aged 60-75 years with acute or convalescent COVID-19. This rearrangement joins TRBV10-3 to TRBJ2-3; 9 positions agree with TRBD2. What was sequenced was peripheral blood. CDR3 DNA sequence: TGTGCCAGTAATAGCGGGGGAAACACAGATACGCAGTATTTT. Its translation: CASNSGGNTDTQYF.